This section outlines one T cell receptor (beta chain) sequence together with its context. Produced via immunoSEQ multiplex PCR; TCRdb's table is partial and in-frame only. Counted here are 150,000 to 200,000 clones, 85% occurring once; the ten biggest clones make up about 3%. The sample comes from a study of blood T cell repertoires in COVID-19. Looking at the study overall: T cells, B-cell-depleted T cells, or PBMCs provided the cDNA or gDNA that served as material.

Per germline, CDR1 MDHEN and CDR2 SYDVKM. The ends were cut back, 6 bases at V and 0 bases at J, with 14 bases in the middle. The CDR3 covers 15 residues. The receptor was derived from a human donor with acute or convalescent COVID-19. The donor label of this sample is uncertain. The sequencing input was peripheral blood. This chain links TRBV28 with TRBJ1-1; D is possibly TRBD1 (6 bases). The CDR3 nucleotides are TGTGCCAGCAGCGGCCCCGGACAGTTGAACACTGAAGCTTTCTTT. Its translation: CASSGPGQLNTEAFF.